The 5 T cell receptor beta chains reported below all come from one sample, sequenced in a study of shared clonotypes between healthy human individuals. Some clones are missing from TCRdb's copy, which holds only in-frame ones; the method was immunoSEQ multiplex PCR. Of 1.6 million or so clones in the sample, approximately 97% were seen once. Sequenced: naive CD4+ T cells sorted from blood. Subset described: CD45RA+ positively selected. The receptors shown here come from a young man in good health.

The rearrangement uses TRBV6-6 and TRBJ2-3; D is unclear. V gave up 2 bases and J gave up 5 bases, with 8 bases separating them. The CDR3 has 13 amino acids. CDR1 and CDR2 from the germline V gene are MNHNY and SVGAGI (reference sequence). The CDR3 bases are TGTGCCAGCAGTTACACGTATAGAGATACGCAGTATTTT. Protein product: CASSYTYRDTQYF.

The chain carries TRBV10-1 and TRBJ1-2; D possibly corresponds to TRBD1 (5 bases). CDR3 length: 12 residues. Deletions cut 3 bases from V and 8 bases from J, with 10 bases between. Germline V gene data show CDR1 as WNHNN and CDR2 as SYGVQD (reference sequence). The CDR3 DNA reads as TGCGCCAGCAGTGAATCCGGACACGGCTACACCTTC. It is translated as CASSESGHGYTF.

This clone is a singleton in its sample. V and J are TRBV29-1 and TRBJ2-7, with TRBD2 matching 7 bases. V lost 6 bases and J lost 5; bases outside the gene matches: 10. Germline V CDR1 and CDR2: SQVTM, ANQGSEA. The CDR3 has 13 residues. This chain's CDR3 is CSVGMGGDDEQYF. The CDR3 nucleotides are TGCAGCGTGGGGATGGGAGGGGACGACGAGCAGTACTTC.

Concerning this clone: Germline and junction disagree at one end, which may indicate a read error. V usage is TRBV10-3 and J usage is TRBJ1-3, with 7 bases matching TRBD1. The V gene's germline CDR1 is ENHRY and CDR2 SYGVKD. CDR3 length: 14 residues. The CDR3 DNA reads TGTGCCGTCAGGGACAGCCTTACTGGAAACACCATATATTTT. Amino acid sequence: CAVRDSLTGNTIYF.

V and J are TRBV27 and TRBJ1-2; no clear D gene. Germline V gene sequence: CDR1 MNHEY, CDR2 SMNVEV (reference sequence). Trimming took off 5 bases at V and 5 bases at J, with 21 bases between the two ends. The CDR3 is made up of 16 amino acids. The CDR3 DNA sequence: TGTGCCAGCAGTCAGATTCCAGTGCAGAGGATATATGGCTACACCTTC. Residues: CASSQIPVQRIYGYTF.